Shown below are 23 T cell receptor beta chains from a single sample sequenced in a study of post-analysis software for immune sequencing data. Study-wide points: Among 5 or 6 TRBV segments more frequent in patients than controls were TRBV5-6, TRBV5-1 and TRBV20-1.

These TCRs' antigens remain unknown. Tagging with unique molecular identifiers was a feature of the TCR beta cDNA libraries. A single record per CDR3 protein comes from TCRdb applying MiXCR to the PCR reads. The table includes around 400,000 distinct CDR3 sequences, 30% to 40% detected once. The sequenced sample consisted of blood. Every receptor here comes from a girl aged 2 to 10 with multiple sclerosis.

A few counts support this clonotype. The genes are TRBV6-2 or TRBV6-3 and TRBJ2-1; D remains unclear. The V gene lost 5 bases and the J gene lost 4 bases, with 9 bases spanning the gap. Germline lookup yields CDR1 MNHEY and CDR2 SVGEGT. The CDR3 is 13 amino acids. The DNA of the CDR3 is TGTGCCAGCAGTATCCAGGAGTACAATGAGCAGTTCTTC. Protein: CASSIQEYNEQFF.

This chain uses TRBV7-2 with TRBJ2-4; 11 nucleotides agree with TRBD2. V trimming: 5 bases; J trimming: 13 bases; junction bases outside the gene matches: 4. CDR1 and CDR2 from the germline V gene are SGHTA and FQGNSA. This CDR3 has 12 residues. The CDR3 region has the DNA TGTGCCAGCAGCCTGACTAGCGGGAAGCAGTACTTC. This codes for CASSLTSGKQYF.

The chain recombines TRBV25-1 with TRBJ1-2; D ambiguous. Trimming took off 4 bases at V and 6 bases at J, with 9 bases between the two ends. Germline V gives CDR1 MGHDK, CDR2 SYGVNS. CDR3 length: 12 residues. The DNA of the CDR3 is TGTGCCAGCAGTGCTAGTTTACATGGCTACACCTTC. Its translation: CASSASLHGYTF.

V is TRBV28 and J is TRBJ2-3, with D uncertain. CDR3 length: 13 amino acids. With 1 base removed from V and 6 bases from J, the gap between germline ends came to 8 bases. Looked up from germline, CDR1 is MDHEN and CDR2 is SYDVKM. The CDR3 spells CASSLFWRDTQYF. DNA for the CDR3: TGTGCCAGCAGTTTATTTTGGCGGGATACGCAGTATTTT. Complete variable domain (other parts from reference TRBV28 and TRBJ2-3): DVKVTQSSRYLVKRTGEKVFLECVQDMDHENMFWYRQDPGLGLRLIYFSYDVKMKEKGDIPEGYSVSREKKERFSLILESASTNQTSMYLCASSLFWRDTQYFGPGTRLTVL.

There are a few counts of this clonotype. The CDR3 region is CASRRQGLGYTF. CDR3 nucleotides: TGTGCCAGCAGGAGACAGGGCTTGGGCTACACCTTC. The rearrangement uses TRBV6-5 and TRBJ1-2; 7 nucleotides match TRBD1. Unmatched junction bases numbered 6, after V lost 6 bases and J lost 8 bases. CDR3 length: 12 amino acids. Germline CDR1 reads MNHEY; CDR2 reads SVGAGI.

Concerning this clonotype itself: A read error is likely, as this CDR3 ends without the conserved phenylalanine or tryptophan. V and J are TRBV5-1 and TRBJ2-7, with a weak D call TRBD2 (6 bases). The CDR3 totals 13 residues. The germline V gene encodes CDR1 SGHRS and CDR2 YFSETQ. Trimming took 4 bases from V and 2 from J, leaving 10 bases between them. CDR3 loop: CASSTGGAYEQYI. DNA for the CDR3: TGCGCCAGCAGCACCGGAGGGGCCTACGAGCAGTACATC.

This clonotype was counted a few times. This chain links TRBV29-1 with TRBJ2-4, with D perhaps matching TRBD1 or TRBD2 (6 bases each). The CDR3 contains 13 residues. Germline V CDR1 and CDR2: SQVTM, ANQGSEA. Trimming removed 7 bases at V and 9 bases at J, with 19 bases between. This chain's CDR3 is CSAREGGGAIQYF. The CDR3 coding sequence is TGCAGCGCCCGTGAGGGGGGCGGTGCCATTCAGTACTTC.

CDR3 coding DNA: TGCAGTGCTAGAGTGGCCACAGATGGCTACACCTTC. The encoded protein is CSARVATDGYTF. This rearrangement joins TRBV20-1 to TRBJ1-2; D not resolved. V was trimmed by 1 base and J by 6 bases, leaving 9 bases between them. The V gene's germline CDR1 is DFQATT and CDR2 SNEGSKA (reference sequence). This CDR3 contains 12 residues.

V and J are TRBV6-8 and TRBJ2-1; 7 bases align to TRBD1. Germline V gene lookup returns CDR1 MNHGY and CDR2 SAAAGT. The CDR3 spans 16 residues. Trimming at V came to 2 bases and at J to 1 base, leaving 5 bases not matched to a gene. CDR3 bases: TGTGCCAGCAGTTACCTGACAGGGTGTTCCTACAATGAGCAGTTCTTC. It specifies CASSYLTGCSYNEQFF.

The V gene is TRBV20-1, the J gene TRBJ2-1; a weak D match, TRBD2 (6 bases). V shed 0 bases and J shed 7 bases, with 10 bases lying between them. Germline CDR1 reads DFQATT; CDR2 reads SNEGSKA (reference sequence). The CDR3 spans 13 residues. The CDR3 spells CSAREGGGNEQFF. CDR3 nucleotide sequence: TGCAGTGCTAGAGAAGGCGGAGGGAATGAGCAGTTCTTC.

This sequence joins TRBV12-3 or TRBV12-4 and TRBJ1-1; the match to TRBD1 covers 7 bases. CDR3 length: 14 residues. The V gene end was trimmed by 6 bases and the J gene end by 0 bases; junction bases not matched to a gene: 4. The CDR3 DNA sequence: TGTGCCAGCAGCGAGGGGGCGATGAACACTGAAGCTTTCTTT. Amino acid sequence: CASSEGAMNTEAFF.

This clonotype came up a few times. This chain connects TRBV7-3 to TRBJ2-1, with TRBD2 as a possible D gene (6 bases). Trimming shortened V by 1 base and J by 4 bases, and 14 bases separated the two germline ends. The CDR3 covers 16 residues. Germline V gene lookup returns CDR1 SGHTA and CDR2 FQGTGA. The CDR3 spells CASSLKLSGYYNEQFF. The CDR3 DNA is TGTGCCAGCAGCTTAAAATTAAGCGGGTATTACAATGAGCAGTTCTTC.

In its sample, this clonotype was seen a few times. The chain is built from TRBV27 and TRBJ1-2; maybe TRBD1 (6 bases). Germline V gene lookup returns CDR1 MNHEY and CDR2 SMNVEV (reference sequence). This CDR3 has 14 amino acids. V was pared by 6 bases and J by 4 bases, with 15 bases between. The CDR3 region has the DNA TGTGCCAGCAGACCTACAGGGAGCCTCTATGGCTACACCTTC. It codes for CASRPTGSLYGYTF.

This clonotype was picked up a small number of times. V is TRBV20-1 and J is TRBJ1-5, with D possibly being TRBD1 (6 bases). CDR1 and CDR2 (germline): DFQATT, SNEGSKA (reference sequence). The V and J ends lost 6 bases and 10 bases respectively, with 25 bases between them. This CDR3 comprises 15 residues. The CDR3 reads CSALPGTHLKKPQHF. CDR3 bases: TGCAGTGCACTCCCCGGGACACATCTTAAAAAACCCCAGCATTTT.

This clonotype was observed a handful of times. This chain joins TRBV20-1 and TRBJ2-3, with 12 bases aligning to TRBD2. Germline CDR1 is DFQATT and CDR2 is SNEGSKA (reference sequence). This CDR3 has 17 amino acids. The V and J ends lost 1 base and 2 bases, in that order; junction bases with no gene match: 7. CDR3 bases: TGCAGTGCTAGAGCTCCGACTAGCGGGGGTGTCACAGATACGCAGTATTTT. Translation: CSARAPTSGGVTDTQYF.

The J gene is TRBJ2-7, the V gene TRBV4-2; 8 bases are a match to TRBD2. Trimming cost V 2 bases and J 2 bases; bases outside gene matches: 2. The CDR3 spans 14 residues. Germline-derived CDR1 and CDR2 are LGHNA and YNFKEQ. The CDR3 here is CASSQNSGTYEQYF. The CDR3 DNA reads as TGTGCCAGCAGCCAAAATAGCGGGACCTACGAGCAGTACTTC.

This clonotype was seen a handful of times. V and J are TRBV28 and TRBJ2-3, with D perhaps assigned TRBD1 or TRBD2 (6 bases each). CDR3 size: 15 residues. Germline V gives CDR1 MDHEN, CDR2 SYDVKM. Trimming took 7 bases from V and 1 from J, leaving 15 bases between them. The DNA of the CDR3 is TGTGCCAGCACCTGGGGGGCCCTCGGCACAGATACGCAGTATTTT. It yields the protein CASTWGALGTDTQYF.

This clonotype appeared a few times. The chain couples TRBV7-8 to TRBJ2-3; weak D call: TRBD2 (5 bases). The CDR3 runs to 16 residues. The germline V gene encodes CDR1 SGHVS and CDR2 FQNEAQ. Trimming removed 3 bases at V and 5 bases at J, with 18 bases between. The CDR3 DNA reads as TGTGCCAGCAGCTTCGAGGGCTCACCGATGCGAGATACGCAGTATTTT. Translated: CASSFEGSPMRDTQYF.

This rearrangement joins TRBV13 to TRBJ1-1, with no clear D. The CDR3 totals 13 residues. Germline loops: CDR1 PRHDT, CDR2 FYEKMQ (reference sequence). Trimming pared 1 base from V and 4 bases from J, leaving 7 bases between. CDR3 coding DNA: TGTGCCAGCAGCTTAGAGGGTCCCACTGAAGCTTTCTTT. Protein: CASSLEGPTEAFF.

This clonotype was seen more than once but under ten times. This chain connects TRBV20-1 to TRBJ2-3; the match to TRBD1 covers 8 bases. The germline gives CDR1 DFQATT, CDR2 SNEGSKA (reference sequence). V was pared by 3 bases and J by 3 bases, with 5 bases of the junction left unmatched. The CDR3 covers 14 residues. Written as DNA, the CDR3 is TGCAGTGCTAGGAGCAGGGGGCGTACAGATACGCAGTATTTT. This translates into CSARSRGRTDTQYF.

There are a few counts of this clonotype. The V and J genes are TRBV20-1 and TRBJ1-6; a possible D gene is TRBD1 (5 bases). This CDR3 comprises 12 residues. The germline CDR1 and CDR2 sequences are DFQATT and SNEGSKA (reference sequence). Between the trimmed V and J ends, which lost 6 bases and 8 bases, there was a span of 11 bases. The CDR3 DNA reads TGCAGTGCCCGAACGGGGGATTCACCCCTCCACTTT. The encoded protein is CSARTGDSPLHF.

J is TRBJ2-7 and V is TRBV20-1; TRBD1 agrees at 9 bases. The CDR3 runs to 22 residues. V lost 0 bases to trimming and J lost 3 bases; unmatched junction nucleotides: 27. In germline, CDR1 is DFQATT, CDR2 SNEGSKA (reference sequence). CDR3 loop: CSARDHIFRLSGQGPDGYEQYF. The CDR3 DNA reads TGCAGTGCTAGAGATCATATATTTCGGCTGTCAGGACAGGGGCCCGACGGCTACGAGCAGTACTTC.

A few counts support this clonotype. This chain links TRBV29-1 with TRBJ2-5; D is possibly TRBD1 (5 bases). Germline loops: CDR1 SQVTM, CDR2 ANQGSEA. The CDR3 length is 12 residues. Deletions cut 6 bases from V and 4 bases from J, with 12 bases between. CDR3 nucleotides: TGCAGCGTAACGCAGGGCGGAGAGACCCAGTACTTC. It translates to CSVTQGGETQYF.